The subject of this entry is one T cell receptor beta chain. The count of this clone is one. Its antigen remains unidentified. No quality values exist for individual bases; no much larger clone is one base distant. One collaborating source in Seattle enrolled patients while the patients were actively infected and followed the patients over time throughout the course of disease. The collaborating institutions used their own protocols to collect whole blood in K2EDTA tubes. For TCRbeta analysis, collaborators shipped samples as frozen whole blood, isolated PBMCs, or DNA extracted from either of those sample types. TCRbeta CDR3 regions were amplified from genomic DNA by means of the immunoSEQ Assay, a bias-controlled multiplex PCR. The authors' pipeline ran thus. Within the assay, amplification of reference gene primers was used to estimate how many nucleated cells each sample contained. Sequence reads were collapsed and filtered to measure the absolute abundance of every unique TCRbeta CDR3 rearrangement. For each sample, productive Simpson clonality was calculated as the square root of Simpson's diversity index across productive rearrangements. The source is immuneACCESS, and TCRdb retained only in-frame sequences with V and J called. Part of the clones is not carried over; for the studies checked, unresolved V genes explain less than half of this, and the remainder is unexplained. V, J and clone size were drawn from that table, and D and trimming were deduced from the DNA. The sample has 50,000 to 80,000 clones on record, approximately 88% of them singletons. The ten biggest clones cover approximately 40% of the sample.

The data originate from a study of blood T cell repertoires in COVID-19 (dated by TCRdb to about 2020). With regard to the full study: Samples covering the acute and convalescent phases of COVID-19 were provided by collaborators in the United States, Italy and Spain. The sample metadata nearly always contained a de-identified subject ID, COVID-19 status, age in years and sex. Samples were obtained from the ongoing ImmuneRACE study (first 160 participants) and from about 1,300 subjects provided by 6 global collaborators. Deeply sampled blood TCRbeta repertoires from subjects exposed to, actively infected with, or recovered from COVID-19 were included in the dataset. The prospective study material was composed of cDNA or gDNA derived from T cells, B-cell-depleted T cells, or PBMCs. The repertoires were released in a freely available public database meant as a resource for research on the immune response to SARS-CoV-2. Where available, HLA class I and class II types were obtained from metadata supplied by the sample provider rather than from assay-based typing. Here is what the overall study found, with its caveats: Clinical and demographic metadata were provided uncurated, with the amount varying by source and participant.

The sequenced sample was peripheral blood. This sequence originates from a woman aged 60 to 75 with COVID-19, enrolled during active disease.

Here the CDR3 is given as CASSIGSGVPQETQYF. The sequenced DNA is TGTGCCAGTAGTATAGGTAGCGGAGTACCGCAAGAGACCCAGTACTTC. The rearrangement joined TRBV19 to TRBJ2-5; TRBD2 could be the D gene, as 6 bases match. Including the terminal cysteine and phenylalanine, the CDR3 comprises 16 residues. Just CDR3 DNA is preserved here, 48 bases in frame from base 1. According to the germline V gene (reference sequence), CDR1 reads LNHDA and CDR2 reads SQIVND. V lost 1 base and J lost 2 bases; the stretch between them is 14 bases long. The full variable domain, with segments outside the CDR3 supplied by the reference TRBV19 and TRBJ2-5 proteins, appears as DGGITQSPKYLFRKEGQNVTLSCEQNLNHDAMYWYRQDPGQGLRLIYYSQIVNDFQKGDIAEGYSVSREKKESFPLTVTSAQKNPTAFYLCASSIGSGVPQETQYFGPGTRLLVL.